The 27 T cell receptor beta chains below all came from one sample that was sequenced in a study of blood T cell repertoires in COVID-19. The assay was immunoSEQ multiplex PCR, and TCRdb's table has in-frame clones only and misses some. The sample lists approximately 180,000 clones, approximately 90% occurring once. The sequenced material came from peripheral blood. These receptors all come from a human donor in a cohort sampled during active COVID-19.

The genes are TRBV30 and TRBJ1-1; tentatively, D is TRBD1 (6 bases). This CDR3 is built from 15 residues. CDR1 and CDR2 from the germline V gene are GTSNPN and SVGIG (reference sequence). V was cut by 3 bases and J by 5 bases, with 19 bases left in between. CDR3 residues: CAWRTVGGPGTEAFF. The CDR3 nucleotides are TGTGCCTGGAGGACCGTGGGGGGGCCGGGGACTGAAGCTTTCTTT.

This clone has just one count. V usage is TRBV4-3 and J usage is TRBJ1-1, with D uncertain. This CDR3 is 13 amino acids long. With 3 bases removed from V and 10 bases from J, the gap between germline ends came to 15 bases. The germline CDR1 and CDR2 sequences are LGHNA and YSLEER. CDR3 region: CASSHRLHGRAFF. The CDR3 DNA follows: TGCGCCAGCAGCCATCGACTACACGGCAGAGCTTTCTTT.

The rearrangement links TRBV4-3 to TRBJ1-2; D gene unclear. With 1 base removed from V and 0 bases from J, the gap between germline ends came to 6 bases. There are 14 residues in the CDR3. Germline lookup yields CDR1 LGHNA and CDR2 YSLEER. CDR3 protein: CASSQAGSNYGYTF. The CDR3 region has the DNA TGCGCCAGCAGCCAAGCAGGTTCTAACTATGGCTACACCTTC.

V gene TRBV5-5 combines with J gene TRBJ2-5; D might be TRBD2 (5 bases). The CDR3 covers 14 residues. Germline CDR1 is SGHKS and CDR2 is YYEKEE (reference sequence). V was clipped by 0 bases and J by 5 bases, with 11 bases between them. The CDR3 here is CASSLASGWETQYF. CDR3 bases: TGTGCCAGCAGCTTGGCCAGCGGTTGGGAGACCCAGTACTTC.

The V gene is TRBV24-1, the J gene TRBJ2-5, with 8 bases aligning to TRBD1. CDR3 size: 13 residues. Germline V gene data show CDR1 as KGHDR and CDR2 as SFDVKD. V lost 3 bases to trimming and J lost 7 bases; unmatched junction nucleotides: 3. The DNA of the CDR3 is TGTGCCACCAGTGATGGGCAGGGGGCGACCCAGTACTTC. Protein: CATSDGQGATQYF.

The chain has TRBV29-1 and TRBJ2-1; 7 bases are shared with TRBD1. V shed 3 bases and J 2 bases; nucleotides not matched to a gene: 10. The germline gives CDR1 SQVTM, CDR2 ANQGSEA. The CDR3 length is 16 residues. This CDR3 reads CSVEPPDRDTYNEQFF. The CDR3 nucleotides are TGCAGCGTTGAGCCGCCCGACAGGGATACCTACAATGAGCAGTTCTTC.

V and J are TRBV18 and TRBJ2-5; maybe TRBD2 (7 bases). Between the trimmed V and J ends, which lost 6 bases and 9 bases, there was a span of 20 bases. The CDR3 is 14 residues long. Germline loops: CDR1 KGHSH, CDR2 LQKENI. This CDR3 reads CASSTGRSRGAQYF. CDR3 DNA sequence: TGTGCCAGCTCTACAGGGAGATCCCGGGGGGCCCAGTACTTC.

The genes are TRBV6-5 and TRBJ1-2; D might be TRBD1 (5 bases). Germline CDR1 reads MNHEY; CDR2 reads SVGAGI. Trimming cost V 0 bases and J 0 bases, with 11 bases left between them. The CDR3 runs to 16 residues. The CDR3 protein is CASSYSYRQTNYGYTF. CDR3 nucleotides: TGTGCCAGCAGTTACTCTTACCGACAGACTAACTATGGCTACACCTTC.

V and J are TRBV10-3 and TRBJ1-5; tentative D call: TRBD1 (5 bases). This CDR3 is built from 13 residues. Germline values: CDR1 ENHRY, CDR2 SYGVKD. The V end was cut by 11 bases, the J end by 4 bases, with 15 bases between. CDR3 amino acids: CASQGARNQPQHF. The CDR3 DNA reads TGTGCCTCCCAAGGGGCCAGGAATCAGCCCCAGCATTTT.

The chain employs TRBV3-1 (or the pseudogene TRBV3-2) and TRBJ2-7, with 14 bases identical to TRBD2. Germline loops: CDR1 LGHDT, CDR2 YNNKEL (reference sequence). This CDR3 comprises 14 residues. V shed 3 bases, J shed 6 bases, and the junction held 1 base outside the gene matches. DNA for the CDR3: TGTGCCAGCAGCCACGGACTAGCGGGGGGCGAGCAGTACTTC. This codes for CASSHGLAGGEQYF.

V and J are TRBV5-5 and TRBJ2-7; possibly TRBD1 for D (5 bases). Germline V gives CDR1 SGHKS, CDR2 YYEKEE (reference sequence). The CDR3 contains 12 residues. Trimming left V 2 bases short and J 7 bases short, with 10 bases between. CDR3 region: CASSFGAPEQYF. DNA for the CDR3: TGTGCCAGCAGCTTTGGGGCCCCGGAGCAGTACTTC.

This chain joins TRBV4-2 and TRBJ2-7, with 9 bases matching TRBD1. The CDR3 runs to 15 residues. Germline-derived CDR1 and CDR2 are LGHNA and YNFKEQ. With V trimmed by 1 base and J by 5 bases, 6 bases remained unmatched. DNA for the CDR3: TGTGCCAGCAGCCAAGTGGGACAGGGTTCCCACGAGCAGTACTTC. The encoded protein is CASSQVGQGSHEQYF.

The chain joins TRBV25-1 to TRBJ2-5, with D hard to call. Germline assignment: CDR1 MGHDK and CDR2 SYGVNS. With 6 bases removed from V and 4 bases from J, the gap between germline ends came to 6 bases. CDR3 length equals 11 residues. CDR3 sequence: CASSPGETQYF. The CDR3 DNA follows: TGTGCCAGCAGCCCAGGAGAGACCCAGTACTTC.

V and J are TRBV10-3 and TRBJ2-5; D is possibly TRBD2 (7 bases). CDR1 ENHRY and CDR2 SYGVKD come from the germline V gene. V dropped 3 bases and J dropped 1 base, with 12 bases sitting between them. This CDR3 is 15 amino acids long. CDR3 in DNA: TGTGCCATCAGTGATGATGGGGGGGCCCAAGAGACCCAGTACTTC. As protein: CAISDDGGAQETQYF.

CDR3: CSVKKYRGDNEKLFF. In DNA, the CDR3 is TGCAGCGTTAAAAAGTACAGGGGAGATAATGAAAAACTGTTTTTT. This rearrangement joins TRBV29-1 to TRBJ1-4; 7 bases are a match to TRBD1. The J segment lost 4 bases and the V segment lost 5 bases, leaving 10 bases of the junction unmatched. Germline assignment: CDR1 SQVTM and CDR2 ANQGSEA. The CDR3 is made up of 15 amino acids.

The rearrangement links TRBV18 to TRBJ1-1, with D possibly TRBD1 on 6 matching bases. This CDR3 comprises 14 residues. CDR1 is KGHSH and CDR2 is LQKENI in the germline V gene. The V gene lost 8 bases and the J gene lost 8 bases, with 21 bases spanning the gap. This CDR3 is CASTPMSVGTEAFF. CDR3 nucleotides: TGTGCCAGCACGCCAATGTCGGTAGGGACAGAAGCTTTCTTT.

The chain couples TRBV7-9 to TRBJ1-1, with D possibly being TRBD1 (6 bases). The CDR3 is 13 residues long. Trimming cost V 4 bases and J 4 bases, with 10 bases left between them. The germline gives CDR1 SEHNR, CDR2 FQNEAQ (reference sequence). The CDR3 protein is CASSSQGRTEAFF. Here the CDR3 DNA reads TGTGCCAGCAGCTCACAGGGTCGCACTGAAGCTTTCTTT.

The chain couples TRBV24-1 to TRBJ1-1; no clear D. Per the germline V gene, CDR1 is KGHDR and CDR2 is SFDVKD. This CDR3 region has 13 residues. Trimming took 11 bases from V and 5 from J, leaving 17 bases between them. The DNA for the CDR3 is TGTGCCAGAAAACAAGGAGTAAGTACTGAAGCTTTCTTT. Encoded protein: CARKQGVSTEAFF.

The chain employs TRBV24-1 and TRBJ2-5; 9 bases fit TRBD1. The germline gives CDR1 KGHDR, CDR2 SFDVKD. CDR3 length: 16 residues. V lost 3 bases and J lost 5; bases outside the gene matches: 9. Here the CDR3 reads CATSDTPGTGKETQYF. The CDR3 region has the DNA TGTGCCACCAGTGATACGCCCGGGACAGGGAAGGAGACCCAGTACTTC.

The rearrangement links TRBV3-1 (or the pseudogene TRBV3-2) to TRBJ2-6; D is uncertain. The CDR3 loop spans 15 amino acids. The germline V and J ends were trimmed by 0 bases and 3 bases, with 6 bases remaining between them. Germline values: CDR1 LGHDT, CDR2 YNNKEL (reference sequence). The CDR3 spells CASSQDPGGANVLTF. The CDR3 nucleotides are TGTGCCAGCAGCCAAGATCCGGGTGGGGCCAACGTCCTGACTTTC.

This clone was seen a few times. The rearrangement uses TRBV9 and TRBJ1-6; 7 nucleotides match TRBD1. With V trimmed by 3 bases and J by 4 bases, 4 bases remained unmatched. From germline, CDR1 is SGDLS and CDR2 YYNGEE. CDR3 length: 15 amino acids. In nucleotides, the CDR3 is TGTGCCAGCAGCGGCCCCAGGGGGTATAATTCACCCCTCCACTTT. This codes for CASSGPRGYNSPLHF.

The DNA of the CDR3 is TGTGCCAGCGGGTGGGGGGAATACGAGCAGTTCTTC. It is translated as CASGWGEYEQFF. The V and J genes are TRBV2 and TRBJ2-1; D might be TRBD2 (6 bases). V was shortened by 8 bases and J by 10 bases, with 15 bases between the two germline ends. This CDR3 contains 12 residues. Germline lookup yields CDR1 SNHLY and CDR2 FYNNEI. Combining the CDR3 with reference TRBV2 and TRBJ2-1 gives the whole variable domain EPEVTQTPSHQVTQMGQEVILRCVPISNHLYFYWYRQILGQKVEFLVSFYNNEISEKSEIFDDQFSVERPDGSNFTLKIRSTKLEDSAMYFCASGWGEYEQFFGPGTRLTVL.

In the case of this clone: This clone may be a read error of a much larger clone one base away. The same CDR3 is also encoded by other DNA sequences in this sample. The V and J genes are TRBV12-3 or TRBV12-4 and TRBJ1-2; TRBD1 matches at 7 bases. V dropped 6 bases and J dropped 2; count of bases not matched to a gene: 3. The CDR3 length is 13 residues. The CDR3 loop reads CASRPTGNYGYTF. CDR3 nucleotide sequence: TGTGCCAGCAGACCGACAGGGAACTATGGCTACACCTTC.

The chain is built from TRBV7-9 and TRBJ2-3; D call uncertain. V was shortened by 1 base and J by 6 bases, with 11 bases between the two germline ends. Germline CDR1 is SEHNR and CDR2 is FQNEAQ (reference sequence). The CDR3 has 14 residues. CDR3 residues: CASSLEPVGDTQYF. Written as DNA, the CDR3 is TGTGCCAGCAGCTTAGAGCCAGTGGGCGATACGCAGTATTTT.

This chain uses TRBV27 with TRBJ1-1; 7 bases agree with TRBD1. CDR3 size: 15 residues. V shed 5 bases, J shed 6 bases, and the junction held 12 bases outside the gene matches. Germline assignment: CDR1 MNHEY and CDR2 SMNVEV (reference sequence). CDR3 in amino acids: CASSTYRGLKPEAFF. The CDR3 region has the DNA TGTGCCAGCAGTACCTACAGGGGCCTCAAACCTGAAGCTTTCTTT.

In this sample, this clone turned up once. This chain's CDR3 is CASSLAGGDQPQHF. The CDR3 DNA reads TGCGCCAGCAGCTTGGCCGGGGGTGATCAGCCCCAGCATTTT. This chain links TRBV5-1 with TRBJ1-5, with D perhaps matching TRBD1 (5 bases). The CDR3 loop spans 14 amino acids. Germline values: CDR1 SGHRS, CDR2 YFSETQ. Trimming shortened V by 0 bases and J by 5 bases, and 9 bases separated the two germline ends.

This rearrangement joins TRBV5-1 to TRBJ1-2; D is unresolved. Trimming took off 1 base at V and 6 bases at J, with 7 bases between the two ends. Per the germline V gene, CDR1 is SGHRS and CDR2 is YFSETQ. The CDR3 is 12 amino acids. CDR3 residues: CASSLYSDGYTF. DNA for the CDR3: TGCGCCAGCAGCTTGTACAGTGATGGCTACACCTTC.